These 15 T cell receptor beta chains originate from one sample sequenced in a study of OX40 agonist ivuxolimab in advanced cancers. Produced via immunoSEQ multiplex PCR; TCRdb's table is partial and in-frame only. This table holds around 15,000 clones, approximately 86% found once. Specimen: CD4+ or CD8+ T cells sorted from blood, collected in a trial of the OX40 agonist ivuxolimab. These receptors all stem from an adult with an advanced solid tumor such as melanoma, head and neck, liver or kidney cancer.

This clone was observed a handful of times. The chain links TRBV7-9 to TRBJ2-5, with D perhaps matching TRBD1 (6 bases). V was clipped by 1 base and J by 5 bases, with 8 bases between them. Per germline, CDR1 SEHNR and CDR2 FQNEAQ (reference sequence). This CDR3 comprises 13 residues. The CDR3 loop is CASSLGTAETQYF. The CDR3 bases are TGTGCCAGCAGCTTAGGGACAGCCGAGACCCAGTACTTC.

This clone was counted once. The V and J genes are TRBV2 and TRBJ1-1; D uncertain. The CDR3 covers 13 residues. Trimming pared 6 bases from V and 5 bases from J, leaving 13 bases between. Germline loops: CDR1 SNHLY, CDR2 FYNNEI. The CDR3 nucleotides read TGTGCCAGCAGAGTTGAGGCCGGGACTGAAGCTTTCTTT. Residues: CASRVEAGTEAFF.

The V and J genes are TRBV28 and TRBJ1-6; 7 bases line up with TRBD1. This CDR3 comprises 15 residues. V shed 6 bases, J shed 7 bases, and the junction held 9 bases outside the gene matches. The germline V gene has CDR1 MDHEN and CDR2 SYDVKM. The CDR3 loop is CASSRKPGGNSPLHF. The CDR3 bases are TGTGCCAGCAGCCGAAAACCAGGGGGAAATTCACCCCTCCACTTT.

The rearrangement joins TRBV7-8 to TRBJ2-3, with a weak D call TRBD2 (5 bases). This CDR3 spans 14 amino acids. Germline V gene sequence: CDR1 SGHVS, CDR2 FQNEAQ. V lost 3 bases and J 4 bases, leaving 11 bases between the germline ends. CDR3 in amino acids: CASSFQRGSDTQYF. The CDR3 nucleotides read TGTGCCAGCAGCTTCCAACGGGGATCAGATACGCAGTATTTT.

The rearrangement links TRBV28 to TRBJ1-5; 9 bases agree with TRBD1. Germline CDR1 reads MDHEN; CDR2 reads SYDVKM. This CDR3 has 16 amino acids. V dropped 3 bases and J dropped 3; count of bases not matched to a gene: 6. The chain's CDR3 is CASSFPGTGLNQPQHF. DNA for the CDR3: TGTGCCAGCAGTTTCCCCGGGACAGGGCTCAATCAGCCCCAGCATTTT.

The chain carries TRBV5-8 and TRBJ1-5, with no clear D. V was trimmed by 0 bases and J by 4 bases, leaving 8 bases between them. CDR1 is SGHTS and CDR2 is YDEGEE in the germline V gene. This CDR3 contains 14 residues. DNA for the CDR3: TGTGCCAGCAGCTTGGGCCTAGGTAATCAGCCCCAGCATTTT. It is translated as CASSLGLGNQPQHF.

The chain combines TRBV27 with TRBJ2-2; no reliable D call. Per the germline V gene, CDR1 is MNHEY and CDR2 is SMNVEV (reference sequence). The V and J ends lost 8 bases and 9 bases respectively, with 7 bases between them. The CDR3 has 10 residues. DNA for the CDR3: TGTGCCAGCGGGGATCGGGAGCTGTTTTTT. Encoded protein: CASGDRELFF.

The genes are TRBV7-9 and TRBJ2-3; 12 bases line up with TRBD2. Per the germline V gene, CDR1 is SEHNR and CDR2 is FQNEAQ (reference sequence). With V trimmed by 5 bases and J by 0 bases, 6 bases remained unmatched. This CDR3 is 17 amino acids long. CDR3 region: CASSLQGLAGSTDTQYF. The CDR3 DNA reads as TGTGCCAGCAGCCTACAAGGACTAGCGGGAAGCACAGATACGCAGTATTTT. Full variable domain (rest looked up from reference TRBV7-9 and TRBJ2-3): DTGVSQNPRHKITKRGQNVTFRCDPISEHNRLYWYRQTLGQGPEFLTYFQNEAQLEKSRLLSDRFSAERPKGSFSTLEIQRTEQGDSAMYLCASSLQGLAGSTDTQYFGPGTRLTVL.

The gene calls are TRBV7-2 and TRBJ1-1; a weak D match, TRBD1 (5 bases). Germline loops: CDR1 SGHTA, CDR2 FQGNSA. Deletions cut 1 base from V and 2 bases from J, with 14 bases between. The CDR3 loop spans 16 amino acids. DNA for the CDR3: TGTGCCAGCAGCTTAGGAGGACTGGGGGTAAACACTGAAGCTTTCTTT. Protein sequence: CASSLGGLGVNTEAFF.

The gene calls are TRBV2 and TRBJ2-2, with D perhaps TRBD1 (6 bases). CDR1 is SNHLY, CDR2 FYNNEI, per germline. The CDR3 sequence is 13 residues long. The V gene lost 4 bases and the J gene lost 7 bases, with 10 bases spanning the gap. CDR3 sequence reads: CASSVRGGGELFF. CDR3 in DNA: TGTGCCAGCAGTGTTAGAGGGGGCGGGGAGCTGTTTTTT.

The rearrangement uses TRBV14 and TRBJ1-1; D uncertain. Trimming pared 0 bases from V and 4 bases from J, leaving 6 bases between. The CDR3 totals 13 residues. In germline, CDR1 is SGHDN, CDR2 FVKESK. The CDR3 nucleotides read TGTGCCAGCAGCCAAGAATGGGGCACTGAAGCTTTCTTT. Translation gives CASSQEWGTEAFF.

Here the CDR3 reads CASSIGSGRALGEFF. As DNA, the CDR3 is TGTGCCAGTAGTATAGGAAGCGGGAGGGCCCTAGGGGAGTTCTTC. This chain links TRBV19 with TRBJ2-1; TRBD2 matches 10 bases. Germline V gene sequence: CDR1 LNHDA, CDR2 SQIVND (reference sequence). J lost 14 bases, V lost 1 base, and 11 bases had no gene match. The CDR3 covers 15 residues.

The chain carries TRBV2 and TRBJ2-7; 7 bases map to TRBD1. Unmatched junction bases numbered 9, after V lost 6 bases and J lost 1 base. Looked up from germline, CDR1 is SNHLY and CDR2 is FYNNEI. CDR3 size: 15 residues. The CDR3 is CASRTGTEPSYEQYF. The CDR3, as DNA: TGTGCCAGCAGGACCGGGACAGAGCCTTCCTACGAGCAGTACTTC.

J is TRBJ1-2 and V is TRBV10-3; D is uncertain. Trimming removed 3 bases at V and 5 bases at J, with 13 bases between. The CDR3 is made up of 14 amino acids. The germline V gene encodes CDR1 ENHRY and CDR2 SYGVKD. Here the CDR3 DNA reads TGTGCCATCAGTGATGAAAGACGCGCATATGGCTACACCTTC. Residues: CAISDERRAYGYTF.

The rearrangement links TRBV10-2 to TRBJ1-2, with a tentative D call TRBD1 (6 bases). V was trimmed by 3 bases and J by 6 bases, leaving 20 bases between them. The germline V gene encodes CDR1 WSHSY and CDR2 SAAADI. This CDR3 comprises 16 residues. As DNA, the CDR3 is TGCGCCAGCAGTGATAGGGGGGCCGCGCAAGGTAATGGCTACACCTTC. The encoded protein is CASSDRGAAQGNGYTF.